These 15 T cell receptor beta chains came from one sample sequenced in a study of control samples from healthy donors and cancer patients. This table comes from immunoSEQ multiplex PCR, and its TCRdb copy is limited to in-frame clones, with some not included. The sample contains 60,000 to 100,000 clones, 89% of which appear only once. The sample consisted of blood. All receptors come from a man in his forties or fifties in good health.

This clone has just one count. The genes are TRBV30 and TRBJ2-1, with 7 bases that match TRBD2. V lost 4 bases and J lost 6; bases outside the gene matches: 12. This CDR3 spans 15 amino acids. Germline loops: CDR1 GTSNPN, CDR2 SVGIG (reference sequence). This CDR3 reads CAWTPQAGEVNEQFF. CDR3 bases: TGTGCCTGGACCCCCCAGGCGGGGGAGGTCAATGAGCAGTTCTTC.

The chain links TRBV3-1 (or the pseudogene TRBV3-2) to TRBJ2-2; D is ambiguous. V was trimmed by 0 bases and J by 7 bases, leaving 9 bases between them. Germline loops: CDR1 LGHDT, CDR2 YNNKEL (reference sequence). The CDR3 extends over 14 amino acids. The CDR3 loop reads CASSQDSGYGELFF. The DNA of the CDR3 is TGTGCCAGCAGCCAAGACAGTGGGTACGGGGAGCTGTTTTTT.

This clone showed up just once. This chain links TRBV7-2 with TRBJ1-2; no definite D call. The CDR3 spans 15 residues. V lost 5 bases, J lost 8 bases, and 21 bases lay in between. Germline assignment: CDR1 SGHTA and CDR2 FQGNSA. The CDR3 DNA reads as TGTGCCAGCAGCCCCCGGGCCAACCTCCCCCGGGGCTACACCTTC. It yields the protein CASSPRANLPRGYTF.

The table lists this clone with a few counts. The rearrangement uses TRBV30 and TRBJ2-3, with 11 bases aligning to TRBD2. Trimming removed 2 bases from V and 4 bases from J; junction bases left unmatched: 5. CDR3 length: 15 residues. Germline CDR1 and CDR2: GTSNPN and SVGIG (reference sequence). DNA for the CDR3: TGTGCCTGGAGTACCGGGACTAGCGGCGCAGATACGCAGTATTTT. Translation gives CAWSTGTSGADTQYF.

The rearrangement links TRBV5-4 to TRBJ1-3, with D uncertain. The CDR3 sequence is 13 residues long. The V end was cut by 0 bases, the J end by 10 bases, with 11 bases between. CDR1 SGHNT and CDR2 YYREEE come from the germline V gene (reference sequence). The chain's CDR3 is CASSLDSSNTIYF. In DNA form, the CDR3 reads TGTGCCAGCAGCTTGGATAGCTCGAATACCATATATTTT.

V is TRBV15 and J is TRBJ2-3, with unresolved D. The germline V gene has CDR1 LNHNV and CDR2 YYDKDF (reference sequence). V shed 0 bases and J shed 0 bases, with 10 bases lying between them. The CDR3 is 16 residues long. The CDR3 region has the DNA TGTGCCACCAGCAGAGATGGGCTCCCTAGCACAGATACGCAGTATTTT. Amino acids: CATSRDGLPSTDTQYF.

J is TRBJ1-2 and V is TRBV6-4, with 9 bases identical to TRBD1. There are 17 residues in the CDR3. The V gene's germline CDR1 is MRHNA and CDR2 SNTAGT. The J segment lost 4 bases and the V segment lost 2 bases, leaving 11 bases of the junction unmatched. Written as DNA, the CDR3 is TGTGCCAGCAGTGACGCGCGGACAGGGGATCGAGGCTATGGCTACACCTTC. Protein: CASSDARTGDRGYGYTF.

This clone was counted only a few times. The rearrangement uses TRBV7-2 and TRBJ2-1, with 8 bases fitting TRBD1. CDR1 and CDR2 (germline): SGHTA, FQGNSA. The V segment lost 3 bases and the J segment 0 bases; nucleotides outside the gene matches: 7. CDR3 size: 17 residues. The CDR3 nucleotides read TGTGCCAGCAGCTTGAAGACAGGGGCGAACTCCTACAATGAGCAGTTCTTC. Amino acids: CASSLKTGANSYNEQFF. The variable domain in full, completed from reference TRBV7-2 and TRBJ2-1, reads GAGVSQSPSNKVTEKGKDVELRCDPISGHTALYWYRQSLGQGLEFLIYFQGNSAPDKSGLPSDRFSAERTGGSVSTLTIQRTQQEDSAVYLCASSLKTGANSYNEQFFGPGTRLTVL.

The gene calls are TRBV5-1 and TRBJ2-7, with 7 bases that match TRBD1. The CDR3 loop spans 15 amino acids. Looked up from germline, CDR1 is SGHRS and CDR2 is YFSETQ. The V and J ends lost 4 bases and 2 bases, in that order; junction bases with no gene match: 9. CDR3 loop: CASSQETDRTYEQYF. CDR3 bases: TGCGCCAGCAGCCAAGAAACGGACAGGACCTACGAGCAGTACTTC.

This chain joins TRBV3-1 (or the pseudogene TRBV3-2) and TRBJ1-3; no definite D call. V was clipped by 1 base and J by 0 bases, with 10 bases between them. Germline CDR1 LGHDT, CDR2 YNNKEL (reference sequence). The length of the CDR3 is 16 residues. The CDR3 DNA reads as TGTGCCAGCAGCCAAGTTGCCGTGAGCTCTGGAAACACCATATATTTT. Encoded protein: CASSQVAVSSGNTIYF.

This clone was found once. This chain connects TRBV5-4 to TRBJ2-3; 7 bases are a match to TRBD2. V shed 0 bases and J 2 bases; nucleotides not matched to a gene: 6. Germline lookup yields CDR1 SGHNT and CDR2 YYREEE (reference sequence). This CDR3 is built from 16 residues. The CDR3 nucleotides read TGTGCCAGCAGCTTGGTGGCGGGGGAGATCACAGATACGCAGTATTTT. Translating gives CASSLVAGEITDTQYF. The variable domain in full, with the rest retrieved from reference TRBV5-4 and TRBJ2-3, is ETGVTQSPTHLIKTRGQQVTLRCSSQSGHNTVSWYQQALGQGPQFIFQYYREEENGRGNFPPRFSGLQFPNYSSELNVNALELDDSALYLCASSLVAGEITDTQYFGPGTRLTVL.

This chain connects TRBV7-2 to TRBJ1-1; D is ambiguous. There are 14 residues in the CDR3. V gave up 6 bases and J gave up 4 bases, with 15 bases separating them. The germline gives CDR1 SGHTA, CDR2 FQGNSA. The CDR3 coding sequence is TGTGCCAGCAGTCTCAACCTTGGAGGCACTGAAGCTTTCTTT. This codes for CASSLNLGGTEAFF.

The rearrangement links TRBV6-4 to TRBJ1-2; the D gene is possibly TRBD1 (6 bases). The V end lost 2 bases, the J end lost 4 bases, and 11 bases lay between the germline ends. Germline loops: CDR1 MRHNA, CDR2 SNTAGT. The length of the CDR3 is 14 residues. In nucleotides, the CDR3 is TGTGCCAGCAGTGACCACACAGGGACCTATGGCTACACCTTC. Encoded protein: CASSDHTGTYGYTF.

This clone was seen only once. The rearrangement links TRBV7-2 to TRBJ2-1; 13 bases line up with TRBD2. V was clipped by 0 bases and J by 9 bases; unmatched bases: 5. CDR1 and CDR2 from the germline V gene are SGHTA and FQGNSA. There are 16 residues in the CDR3. CDR3 amino acids: CASSLATSGGAIEQFF. CDR3 nucleotide sequence: TGTGCCAGCAGCTTAGCCACTAGCGGGGGGGCTATTGAGCAGTTCTTC.

The V call is TRBV30, the J call TRBJ1-4; a possible D gene is TRBD1 (6 bases). Trimming stripped 3 bases from V and 8 bases from J, with 19 bases between. In germline, CDR1 is GTSNPN, CDR2 SVGIG (reference sequence). This CDR3 is 15 amino acids long. CDR3 nucleotide sequence: TGTGCCTGGAGCGACAACAGGGAGGTTGGAGAAAAACTGTTTTTT. Its protein product is CAWSDNREVGEKLFF.